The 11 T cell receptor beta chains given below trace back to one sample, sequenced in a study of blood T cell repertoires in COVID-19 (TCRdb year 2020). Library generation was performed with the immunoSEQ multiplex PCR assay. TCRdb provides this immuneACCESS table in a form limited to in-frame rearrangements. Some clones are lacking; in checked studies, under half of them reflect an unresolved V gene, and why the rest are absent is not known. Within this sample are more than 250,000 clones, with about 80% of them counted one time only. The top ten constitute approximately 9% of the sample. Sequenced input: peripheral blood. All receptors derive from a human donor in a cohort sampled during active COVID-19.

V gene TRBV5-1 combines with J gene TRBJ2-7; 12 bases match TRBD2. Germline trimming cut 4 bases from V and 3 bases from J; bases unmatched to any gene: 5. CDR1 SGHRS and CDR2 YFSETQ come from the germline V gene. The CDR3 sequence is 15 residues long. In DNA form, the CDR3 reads TGCGCCAGCAGCCCGGGACTAGCGGGTGACTACGAGCAGTACTTC. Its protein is CASSPGLAGDYEQYF.

The CDR3 sequence is CATSDETGGRSGEQYF. The CDR3 DNA is TGTGCCACCAGTGATGAAACAGGGGGAAGGTCGGGCGAGCAGTACTTC. This chain joins TRBV24-1 and TRBJ2-7; TRBD1 aligns across 8 bases. The CDR3 spans 16 residues. The V gene end was trimmed by 3 bases and the J gene end by 6 bases; junction bases not matched to a gene: 12. Germline-derived CDR1 and CDR2 are KGHDR and SFDVKD.

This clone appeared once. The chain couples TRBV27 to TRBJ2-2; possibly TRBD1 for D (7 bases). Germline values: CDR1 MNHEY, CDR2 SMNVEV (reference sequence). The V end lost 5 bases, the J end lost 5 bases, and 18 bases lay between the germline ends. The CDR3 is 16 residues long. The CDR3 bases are TGTGCCAGCAGTCCCTCGACAGGGAGGAAAACCGGGGAGCTGTTTTTT. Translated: CASSPSTGRKTGELFF.

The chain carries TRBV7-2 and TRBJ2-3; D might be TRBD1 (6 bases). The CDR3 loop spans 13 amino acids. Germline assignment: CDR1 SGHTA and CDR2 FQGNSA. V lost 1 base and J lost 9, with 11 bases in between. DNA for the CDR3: TGTGCCAGCAGCTTAGTGAGGCAGGGGACGCAGTATTTT. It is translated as CASSLVRQGTQYF. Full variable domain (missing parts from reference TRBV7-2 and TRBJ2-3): GAGVSQSPSNKVTEKGKDVELRCDPISGHTALYWYRQSLGQGLEFLIYFQGNSAPDKSGLPSDRFSAERTGGSVSTLTIQRTQQEDSAVYLCASSLVRQGTQYFGPGTRLTVL.

The CDR3 loop is CASSHSQGAWTGELFF. For the CDR3, the DNA is TGCGCCAGCAGCCACTCACAGGGGGCTTGGACCGGGGAGCTGTTTTTT. The chain uses TRBV4-3 and TRBJ2-2, with 9 bases that match TRBD1. The J segment lost 5 bases and the V segment lost 3 bases, leaving 7 bases of the junction unmatched. Per germline, CDR1 LGHNA and CDR2 YSLEER. This CDR3 comprises 16 residues.

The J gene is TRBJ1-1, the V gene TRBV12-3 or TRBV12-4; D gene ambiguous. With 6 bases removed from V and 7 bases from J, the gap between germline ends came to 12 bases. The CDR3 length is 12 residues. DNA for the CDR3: TGTGCCAGCAGCCATCGGACTTATGAAGCTTTCTTT. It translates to CASSHRTYEAFF.

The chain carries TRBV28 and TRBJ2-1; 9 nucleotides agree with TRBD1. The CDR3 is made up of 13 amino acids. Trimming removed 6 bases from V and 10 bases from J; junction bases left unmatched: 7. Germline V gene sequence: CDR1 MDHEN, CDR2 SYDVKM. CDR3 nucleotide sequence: TGTGCCAGCAGCAGGGACAGGGTCACCGAGCAGTTCTTC. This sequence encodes CASSRDRVTEQFF.

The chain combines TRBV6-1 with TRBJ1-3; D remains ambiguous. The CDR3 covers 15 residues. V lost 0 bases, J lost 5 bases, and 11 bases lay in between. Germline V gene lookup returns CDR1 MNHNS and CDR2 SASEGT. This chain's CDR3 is CASSEASSGRNTIYF. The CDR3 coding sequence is TGTGCCAGCAGTGAAGCGTCCTCGGGTAGAAACACCATATATTTT.

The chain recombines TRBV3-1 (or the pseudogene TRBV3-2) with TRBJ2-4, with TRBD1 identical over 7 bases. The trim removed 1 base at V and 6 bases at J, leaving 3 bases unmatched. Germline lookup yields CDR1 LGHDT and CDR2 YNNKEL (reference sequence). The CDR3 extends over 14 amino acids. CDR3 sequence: CASSQAGQLNIQYF. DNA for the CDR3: TGTGCCAGCAGCCAAGCGGGACAGTTAAACATTCAGTACTTC.

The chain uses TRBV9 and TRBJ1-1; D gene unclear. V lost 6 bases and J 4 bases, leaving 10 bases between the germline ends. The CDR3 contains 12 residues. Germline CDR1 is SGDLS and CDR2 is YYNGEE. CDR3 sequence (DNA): TGTGCCAGCAATGAGGTTGGCACTGAAGCTTTCTTT. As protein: CASNEVGTEAFF.

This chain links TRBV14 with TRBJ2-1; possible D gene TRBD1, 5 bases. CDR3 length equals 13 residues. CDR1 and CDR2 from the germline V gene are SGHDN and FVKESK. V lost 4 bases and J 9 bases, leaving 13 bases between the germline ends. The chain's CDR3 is CASSRQIMSEQFF. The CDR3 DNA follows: TGTGCCAGCAGCCGACAGATCATGAGTGAGCAGTTCTTC.